This T cell receptor (beta chain) was identified in a study of PD-1 blockade in classical Hodgkin lymphoma. Broader study findings: A significant rise in TCR diversity by C4D1 was seen for CD4+ but not CD8+ cells.

In every patient, relapse followed autologous stem cell transplantation, while exposure to brentuximab vedotin differed. The CDR3 extends over 12 amino acids. Germline values: CDR1 SEHNR, CDR2 FQNEAQ (reference sequence). V was cut by 4 bases and J by 7 bases, with 7 bases left in between. TCRdb's copy holds only in-frame clones and misses some; the assay was immunoSEQ multiplex PCR. The repertoire has tens of thousands of clones, 85% to 95% of them found once; the top ten carry approximately 8%. About this clone itself: Its antigen is undetermined.

The source was peripheral blood mononuclear cells (PBMCs), collected at baseline. The chain joins TRBV7-9 to TRBJ2-2, with D uncertain. The receptor comes from a human donor with classical Hodgkin lymphoma. Here the CDR3 DNA reads TGTGCCAGCAGCTCCCCTATCGGGGAGCTGTTTTTT. Translation: CASSSPIGELFF.